The rows below give T cell receptor beta chains drawn from one sample of a study of OX40 agonist ivuxolimab in advanced cancers. Profiled with immunoSEQ multiplex PCR; TCRdb holds only in-frame clones, not every one. Of tens of thousands of clones listed, approximately 88% are singletons. This specimen consisted of CD4+ or CD8+ T cells sorted from blood, obtained in a trial of the OX40 agonist ivuxolimab. Every receptor here comes from an adult with an advanced solid tumor such as melanoma, head and neck, liver or kidney cancer. Each CDR3 is given with its conserved first and last residue.

>TRBV5-6|TRBJ1-4
CASSLDRADIQEKLFF
>TRBV5-1|TRBJ1-4
CASSLADRDNEKLFF
>TRBV12-5|TRBJ2-1
CASGPGGIPLPNEQFF
>TRBV18|TRBJ1-1
CASSPPSLAEAFF
>TRBV5-1|TRBJ2-1
CASSFTSGGAGNEQFF
>TRBV4-1|TRBJ1-5
CASSQENNNQPQHF
>TRBV29-1|TRBJ2-1
CSVGQGPYNEQFF
>TRBV6-1|TRBJ1-1
CASSYQGRAFF
>TRBV11-2|TRBJ2-2
CASSWDRTGELFF
>TRBV6-5|TRBJ1-3
CASSLFSGNTIYF
>TRBV19|TRBJ1-1
CASSFQGANTEAFF
>TRBV29-1|TRBJ1-4
CSVGEIGEKLFF
>TRBV2|TRBJ1-1
CASSKKNTEAFF
>TRBV7-9|TRBJ1-2
CASSPRGTNYGYTF
>TRBV7-9|TRBJ2-1
CASSFTDEQFF
>TRBV19|TRBJ1-5
CASTAGGLNQPQHF
>TRBV11-2|TRBJ1-2
CASSPFWGGSYGYTF
>TRBV2|TRBJ1-2
CASRSLSTANYGYTF
>TRBV5-1|TRBJ1-1
CASSRQTGENTEAFF
>TRBV2|TRBJ2-3
CASSVSPPGSGNTDTQYF
>TRBV19|TRBJ1-2
CASSIAGGTLYGYTF
>TRBV5-4|TRBJ1-1
CASSLKNTEAFF
>TRBV4-1|TRBJ2-5
CASSPTSGGVGTQYF
>TRBV7-9|TRBJ1-2
CASSLVAGHYGYTF
>TRBV5-1|TRBJ1-1
CASSLGHGAEAFF
>TRBV19|TRBJ1-1
CASGKGMNTEAFF
>TRBV5-4|TRBJ2-2
CASSLGGRDGELFF
>TRBV4-2|TRBJ1-3
CATSAQGVSSGNTIYF
>TRBV19|TRBJ1-3
CATDDRGTGNTIYF
>TRBV12-5|TRBJ2-1
CASGLTTGTSGGYEQFF
>TRBV7-9|TRBJ1-3
CASTRGASGNTIYF
>TRBV2|TRBJ1-1
CASNRAANTEAFF
>TRBV5-1|TRBJ2-1
CASSLAVSGGYNEQFF
>TRBV10-3|TRBJ1-5
CAISESQREDQPQHF
>TRBV5-4|TRBJ2-1
CASSPSRDREHNEQFF
>TRBV19|TRBJ2-7
CASSIDRGYEQYF
>TRBV19|TRBJ1-1
CASSRGQGAGRAFF
>TRBV27|TRBJ2-5
CASSLAAGRPQYF
>TRBV10-3|TRBJ1-2
CAISAGTVNYGYTF
>TRBV9|TRBJ2-2
CASSPLTEGGELFF
>TRBV18|TRBJ2-5
CASSPSYQETQYF
>TRBV7-3|TRBJ2-3
CASSSGVGREGTDTQYF
>TRBV2|TRBJ1-4
CASSGEKLFF